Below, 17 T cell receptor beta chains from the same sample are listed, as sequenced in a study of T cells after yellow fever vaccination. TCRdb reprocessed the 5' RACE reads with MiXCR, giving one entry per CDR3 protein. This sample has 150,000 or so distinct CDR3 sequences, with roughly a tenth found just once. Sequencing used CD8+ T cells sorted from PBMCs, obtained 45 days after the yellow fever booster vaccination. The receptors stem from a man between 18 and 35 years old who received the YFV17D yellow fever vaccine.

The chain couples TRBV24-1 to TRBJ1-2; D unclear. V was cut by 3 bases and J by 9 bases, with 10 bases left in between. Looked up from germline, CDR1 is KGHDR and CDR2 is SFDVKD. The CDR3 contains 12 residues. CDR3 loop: CATSDPRGRYTF. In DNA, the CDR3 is TGTGCCACCAGTGATCCCCGAGGACGCTACACCTTC.

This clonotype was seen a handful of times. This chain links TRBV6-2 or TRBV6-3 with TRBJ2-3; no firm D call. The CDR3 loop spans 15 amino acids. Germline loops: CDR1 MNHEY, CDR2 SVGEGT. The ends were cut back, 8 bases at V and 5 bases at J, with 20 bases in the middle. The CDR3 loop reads CASEPALSPQDTQYF. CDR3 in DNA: TGTGCCAGCGAACCGGCGCTCTCTCCTCAAGATACGCAGTATTTT.

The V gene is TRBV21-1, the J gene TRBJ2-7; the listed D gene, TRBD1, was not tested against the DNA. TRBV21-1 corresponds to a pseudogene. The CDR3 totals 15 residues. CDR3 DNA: TGTGCCAGCAGCAAGGTGGTTCGGGGACACCACGAGCAGTACGTC. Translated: CASSKVVRGHHEQYV.

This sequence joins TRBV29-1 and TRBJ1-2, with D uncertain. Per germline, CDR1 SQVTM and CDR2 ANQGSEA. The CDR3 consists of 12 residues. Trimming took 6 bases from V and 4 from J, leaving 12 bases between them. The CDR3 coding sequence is TGCAGCGTAGCCGGGGTTCTCTATGGCTACACCTTC. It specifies CSVAGVLYGYTF.

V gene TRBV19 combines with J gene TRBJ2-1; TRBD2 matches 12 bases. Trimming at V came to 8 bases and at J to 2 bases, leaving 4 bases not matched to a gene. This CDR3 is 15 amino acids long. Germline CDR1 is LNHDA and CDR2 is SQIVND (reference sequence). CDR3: CASGTSGSAYNEQFF. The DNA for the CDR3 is TGTGCCAGTGGGACTAGCGGGTCAGCCTACAATGAGCAGTTCTTC.

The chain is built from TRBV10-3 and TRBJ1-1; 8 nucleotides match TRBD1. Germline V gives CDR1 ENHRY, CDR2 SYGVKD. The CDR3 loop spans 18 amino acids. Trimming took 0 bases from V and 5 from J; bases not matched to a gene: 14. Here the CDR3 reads CAISESRAGQGKSTEAFF. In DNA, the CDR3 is TGTGCCATCAGTGAGTCGAGGGCCGGACAGGGAAAAAGTACTGAAGCTTTCTTT.

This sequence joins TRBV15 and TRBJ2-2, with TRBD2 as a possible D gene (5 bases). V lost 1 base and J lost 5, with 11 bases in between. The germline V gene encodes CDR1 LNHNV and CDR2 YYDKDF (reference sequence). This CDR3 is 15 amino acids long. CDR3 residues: CATSRAGVITGELFF. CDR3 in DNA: TGTGCCACCAGCAGAGCCGGGGTAATAACCGGGGAGCTGTTTTTT. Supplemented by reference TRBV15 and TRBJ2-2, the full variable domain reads DAMVIQNPRYQVTQFGKPVTLSCSQTLNHNVMYWYQQKSSQAPKLLFHYYDKDFNNEADTPDNFQSRRPNTSFCFLDIRSPGLGDTAMYLCATSRAGVITGELFFGEGSRLTVL.

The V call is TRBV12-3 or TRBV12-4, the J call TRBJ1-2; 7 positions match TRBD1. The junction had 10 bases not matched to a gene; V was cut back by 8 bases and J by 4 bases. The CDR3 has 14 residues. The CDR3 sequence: CASRPGGGSYGYTF. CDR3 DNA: TGTGCCAGCCGTCCAGGGGGTGGATCCTATGGCTACACCTTC.

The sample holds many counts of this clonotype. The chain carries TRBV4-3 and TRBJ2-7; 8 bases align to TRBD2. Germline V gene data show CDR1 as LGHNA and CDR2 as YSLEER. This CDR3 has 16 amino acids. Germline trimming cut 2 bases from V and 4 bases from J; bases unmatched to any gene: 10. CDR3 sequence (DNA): TGCGCCAGCAGCCAAATCGCGGGGGGCCGTGCTTACGAGCAGTACTTC. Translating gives CASSQIAGGRAYEQYF.

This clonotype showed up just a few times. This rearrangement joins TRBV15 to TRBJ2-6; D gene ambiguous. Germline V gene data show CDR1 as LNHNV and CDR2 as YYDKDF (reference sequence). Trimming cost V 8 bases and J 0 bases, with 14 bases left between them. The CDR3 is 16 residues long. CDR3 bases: TGTGCCACCCTGAAACGAGGCGGCTCTGGGGCCAACGTCCTGACTTTC. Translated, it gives CATLKRGGSGANVLTF. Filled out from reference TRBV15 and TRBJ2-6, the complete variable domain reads DAMVIQNPRYQVTQFGKPVTLSCSQTLNHNVMYWYQQKSSQAPKLLFHYYDKDFNNEADTPDNFQSRRPNTSFCFLDIRSPGLGDTAMYLCATLKRGGSGANVLTFGAGSRLTVL.

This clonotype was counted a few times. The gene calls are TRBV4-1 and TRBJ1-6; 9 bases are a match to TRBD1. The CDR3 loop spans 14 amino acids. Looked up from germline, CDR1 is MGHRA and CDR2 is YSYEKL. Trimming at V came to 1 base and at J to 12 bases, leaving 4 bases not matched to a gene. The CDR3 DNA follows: TGCGCCAGCAGCCAAGTGGGACAGGGCTTACCCCTCCACTTT. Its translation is CASSQVGQGLPLHF.

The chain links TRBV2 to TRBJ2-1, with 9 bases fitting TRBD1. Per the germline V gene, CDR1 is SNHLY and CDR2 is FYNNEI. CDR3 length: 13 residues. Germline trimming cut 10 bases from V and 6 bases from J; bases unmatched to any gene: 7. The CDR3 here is CATPGQGSNEQFF. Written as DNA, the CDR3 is TGTGCCACTCCGGGACAGGGTAGCAATGAGCAGTTCTTC.

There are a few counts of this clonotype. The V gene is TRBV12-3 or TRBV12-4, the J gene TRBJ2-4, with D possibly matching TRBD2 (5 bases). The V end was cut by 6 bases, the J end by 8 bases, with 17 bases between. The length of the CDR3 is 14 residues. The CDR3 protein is CASREEPPADIQYF. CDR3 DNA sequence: TGTGCCAGCAGGGAGGAACCACCTGCGGACATTCAGTACTTC.

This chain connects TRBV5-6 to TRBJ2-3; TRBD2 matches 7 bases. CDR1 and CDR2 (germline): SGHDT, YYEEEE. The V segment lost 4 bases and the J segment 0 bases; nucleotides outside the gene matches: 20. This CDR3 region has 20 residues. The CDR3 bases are TGTGCCAGCAGCGAAAGAGACCTAGCGGAGACTTATTCTAGCACAGATACGCAGTATTTT. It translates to CASSERDLAETYSSTDTQYF. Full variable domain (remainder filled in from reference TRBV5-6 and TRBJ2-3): DAGVTQSPTHLIKTRGQQVTLRCSPKSGHDTVSWYQQALGQGPQFIFQYYEEEERQRGNFPDRFSGHQFPNYSSELNVNALLLGDSALYLCASSERDLAETYSSTDTQYFGPGTRLTVL.

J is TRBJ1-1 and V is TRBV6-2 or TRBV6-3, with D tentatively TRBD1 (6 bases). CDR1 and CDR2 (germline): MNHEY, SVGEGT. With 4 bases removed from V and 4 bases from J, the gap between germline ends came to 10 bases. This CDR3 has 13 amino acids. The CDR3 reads CASSSQGFTEAFF. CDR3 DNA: TGTGCCAGCAGTTCCCAGGGGTTCACTGAAGCTTTCTTT.

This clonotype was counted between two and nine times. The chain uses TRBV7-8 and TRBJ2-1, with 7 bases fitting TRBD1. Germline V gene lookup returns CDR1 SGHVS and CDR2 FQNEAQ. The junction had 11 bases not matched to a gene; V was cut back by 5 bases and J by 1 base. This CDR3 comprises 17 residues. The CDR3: CASSPTSEGASYNEQFF. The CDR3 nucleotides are TGTGCCAGCAGCCCCACGTCTGAGGGGGCTTCCTACAATGAGCAGTTCTTC.

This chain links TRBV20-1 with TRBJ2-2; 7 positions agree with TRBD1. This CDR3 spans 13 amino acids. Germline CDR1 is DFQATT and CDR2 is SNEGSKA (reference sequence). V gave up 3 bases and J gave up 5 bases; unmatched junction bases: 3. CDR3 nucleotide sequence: TGCAGTGCTAGGAGGGGGCGAACCGGGGAGCTGTTTTTT. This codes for CSARRGRTGELFF.